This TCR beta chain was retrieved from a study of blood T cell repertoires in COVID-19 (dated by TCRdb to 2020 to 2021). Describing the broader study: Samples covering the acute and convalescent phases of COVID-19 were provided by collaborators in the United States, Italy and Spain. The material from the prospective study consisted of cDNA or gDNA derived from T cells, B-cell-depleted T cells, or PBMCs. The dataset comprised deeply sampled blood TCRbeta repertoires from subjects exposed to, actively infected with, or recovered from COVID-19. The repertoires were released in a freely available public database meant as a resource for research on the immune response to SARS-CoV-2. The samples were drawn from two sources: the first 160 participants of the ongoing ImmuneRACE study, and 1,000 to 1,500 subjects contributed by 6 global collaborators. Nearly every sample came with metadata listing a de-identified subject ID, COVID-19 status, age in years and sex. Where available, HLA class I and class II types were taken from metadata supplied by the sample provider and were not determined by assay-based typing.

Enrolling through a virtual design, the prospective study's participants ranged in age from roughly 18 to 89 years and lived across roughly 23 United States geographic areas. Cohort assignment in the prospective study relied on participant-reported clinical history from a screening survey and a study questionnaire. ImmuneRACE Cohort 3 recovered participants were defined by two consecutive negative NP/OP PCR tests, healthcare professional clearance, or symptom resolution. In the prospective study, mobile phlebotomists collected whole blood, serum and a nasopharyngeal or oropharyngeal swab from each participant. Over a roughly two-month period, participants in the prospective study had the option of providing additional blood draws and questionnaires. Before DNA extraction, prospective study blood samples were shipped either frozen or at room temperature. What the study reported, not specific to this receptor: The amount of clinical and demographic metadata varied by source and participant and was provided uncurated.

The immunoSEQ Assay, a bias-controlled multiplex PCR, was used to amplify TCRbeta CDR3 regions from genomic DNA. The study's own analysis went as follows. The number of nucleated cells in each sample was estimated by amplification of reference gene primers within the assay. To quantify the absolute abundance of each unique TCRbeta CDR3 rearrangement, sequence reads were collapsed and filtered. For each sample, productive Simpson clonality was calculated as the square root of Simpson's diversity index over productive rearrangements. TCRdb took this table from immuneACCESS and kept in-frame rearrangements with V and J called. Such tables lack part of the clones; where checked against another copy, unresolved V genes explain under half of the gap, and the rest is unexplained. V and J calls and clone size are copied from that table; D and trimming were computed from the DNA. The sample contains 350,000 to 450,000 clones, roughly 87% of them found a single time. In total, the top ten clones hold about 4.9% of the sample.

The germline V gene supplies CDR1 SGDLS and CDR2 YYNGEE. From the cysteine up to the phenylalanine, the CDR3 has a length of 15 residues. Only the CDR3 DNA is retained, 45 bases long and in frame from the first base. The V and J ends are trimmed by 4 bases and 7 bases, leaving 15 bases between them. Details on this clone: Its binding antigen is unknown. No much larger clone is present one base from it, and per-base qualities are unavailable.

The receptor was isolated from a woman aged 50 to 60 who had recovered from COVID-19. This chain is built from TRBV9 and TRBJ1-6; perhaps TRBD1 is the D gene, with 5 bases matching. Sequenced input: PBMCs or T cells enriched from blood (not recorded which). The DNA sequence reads TGTGCCAGCAGCCCCGAGGAGGGGAACAATTCACCCCTCCACTTT. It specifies CASSPEEGNNSPLHF.